This T cell receptor beta chain emerged from a study of T cell changes during pregnancy in multiple sclerosis. The CDR3 spans 15 residues. Germline trimming cut 7 bases from V and 8 bases from J; bases unmatched to any gene: 11. CDR1 and CDR2 (germline): SNHLY, FYNNEI. Clones were sequenced by immunoSEQ multiplex PCR, and TCRdb holds only the in-frame ones, with some missing. The table lists under 50,000 clones, 85% to 90% of them singletons. The chain recombines TRBV2 with TRBJ1-2, with 12 nucleotides matching TRBD1. The specimen comprised peripheral blood, sampled in the first trimester of pregnancy. This clonotype was obtained from a female donor in good health, enrolled as a control in a pregnancy study. The CDR3 bases are TGTGCCAGCAATTCTTTGGGACAGGGGGCGCAAGGCTACACCTTC. Encoded protein: CASNSLGQGAQGYTF.